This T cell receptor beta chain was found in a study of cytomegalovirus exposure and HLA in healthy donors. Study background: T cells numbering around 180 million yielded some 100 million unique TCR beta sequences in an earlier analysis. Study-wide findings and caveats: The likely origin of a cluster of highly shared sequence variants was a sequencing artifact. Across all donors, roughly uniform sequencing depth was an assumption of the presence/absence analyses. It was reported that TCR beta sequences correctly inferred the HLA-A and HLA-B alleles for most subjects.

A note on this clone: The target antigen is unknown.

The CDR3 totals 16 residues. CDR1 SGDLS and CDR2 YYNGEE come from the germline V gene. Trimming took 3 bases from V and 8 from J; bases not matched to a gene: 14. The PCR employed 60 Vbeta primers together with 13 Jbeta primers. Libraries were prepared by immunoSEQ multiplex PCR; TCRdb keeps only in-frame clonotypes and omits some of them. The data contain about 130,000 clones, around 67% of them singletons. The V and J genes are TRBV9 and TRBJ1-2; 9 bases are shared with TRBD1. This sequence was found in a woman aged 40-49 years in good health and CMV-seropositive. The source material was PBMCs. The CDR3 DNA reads TGTGCCAGCAGCGGGGAACCACAGGGGGCTTTAAGGGGCTACACCTTC. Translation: CASSGEPQGALRGYTF. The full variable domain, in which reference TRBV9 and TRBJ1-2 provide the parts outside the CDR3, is DSGVTQTPKHLITATGQRVTLRCSPRSGDLSVYWYQQSLDQGLQFLIQYYNGEERAKGNILERFSAQQFPDLHSELNLSSLELGDSALYFCASSGEPQGALRGYTFGSGTRLTVV.